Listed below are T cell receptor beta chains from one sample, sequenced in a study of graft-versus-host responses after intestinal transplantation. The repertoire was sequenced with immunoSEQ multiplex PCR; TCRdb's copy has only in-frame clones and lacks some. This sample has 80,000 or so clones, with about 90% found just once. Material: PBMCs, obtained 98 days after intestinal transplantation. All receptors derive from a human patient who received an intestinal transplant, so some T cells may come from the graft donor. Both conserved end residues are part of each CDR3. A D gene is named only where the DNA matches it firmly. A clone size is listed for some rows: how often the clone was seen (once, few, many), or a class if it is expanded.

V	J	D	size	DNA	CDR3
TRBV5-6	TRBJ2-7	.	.	TGTGCCAGCAGCTGGTTGAGACAGTCCAACGAGCAGTACTTC	CASSWLRQSNEQYF
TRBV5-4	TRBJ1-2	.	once	TGTGCCAGCAGCCGGAGGAGTATGAGTTTCTATGGCTACACCTTC	CASSRRSMSFYGYTF
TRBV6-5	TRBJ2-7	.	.	TGTGCCAGCAGTACGGGCTACGAGCAGTACTTC	CASSTGYEQYF
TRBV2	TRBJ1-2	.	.	TGTGCCAGCAGTGAGGAAACGGGTACAGTTGGCTACACCTTC	CASSEETGTVGYTF
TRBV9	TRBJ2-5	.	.	TGTGCCAGCAGCGTAGAGGGACACCAAGAGACCCAGTACTTC	CASSVEGHQETQYF
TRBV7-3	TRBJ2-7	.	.	TGTGCCAGCAGCTTACGGGACGGGAGCTCCTACGAGCAGTACTTC	CASSLRDGSSYEQYF
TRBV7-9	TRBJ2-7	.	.	TGTGCCAGCAGCTTGTCCGGGCCCTACGAGCAGTACTTC	CASSLSGPYEQYF
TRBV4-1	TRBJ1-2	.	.	TGCGCCAGCAGCTCAGGGTTTTGGGCCTATGGCTACACCTTC	CASSSGFWAYGYTF
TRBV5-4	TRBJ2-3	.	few	TGTGCCAGCAGCTTGGAGGGTAGCGCAGATACGCAGTATTTT	CASSLEGSADTQYF
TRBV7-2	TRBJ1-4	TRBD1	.	TGTGCCAGCAGCTTACCGGGACAGGATAATGAAAAACTGTTTTTT	CASSLPGQDNEKLFF
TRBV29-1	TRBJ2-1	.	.	TGCAGCGTTGAACGGGTCGAGGGGCTAAGCGATGAGCAGTTCTTC	CSVERVEGLSDEQFF
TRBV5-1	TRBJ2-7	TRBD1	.	TGCGCCAGCAGCCAGGGACAGGGGGCTCGCGAGCAGTACTTC	CASSQGQGAREQYF
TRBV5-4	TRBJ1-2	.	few	TGTGCCAGCAGTTCAGGGTCCAGAATGGGCTACACCTTC	CASSSGSRMGYTF
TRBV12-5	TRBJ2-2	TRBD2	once	TGTGCTAGTGGTTTGATCCCGGGACTAGCGGGGGCCGTGAACACCGGGGAGCTGTTTTTT	CASGLIPGLAGAVNTGELFF
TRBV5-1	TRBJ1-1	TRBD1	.	TGCGCCAGCAGCTTGTCAGGGGGCTTAGTAAAGAACACTGAAGCTTTCTTT	CASSLSGGLVKNTEAFF
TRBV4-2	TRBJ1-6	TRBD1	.	TGTGCCAGCAGCCAAGAACCCTCGGGACAGGGTATTGATTCACCCCTCCACTTT	CASSQEPSGQGIDSPLHF
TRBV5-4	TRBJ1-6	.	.	TGTGCCAGCAGCTTGGGGACAGCGAGCTCCTATAATTCACCCCTCCACTTT	CASSLGTASSYNSPLHF
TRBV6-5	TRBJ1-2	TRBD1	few	TGTGCCAGCAGTGTTGCACAGGGGGCGAACTATGGCTACACCTTC	CASSVAQGANYGYTF
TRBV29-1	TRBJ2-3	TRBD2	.	TGCAGCGTTGAATACAGTTGGGGCGGGGGGGCAGATACGCAGTATTTT	CSVEYSWGGGADTQYF
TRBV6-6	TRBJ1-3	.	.	TGTGCCAGCAGTTACGGGGGTCACTCTGGAAACACCATATATTTT	CASSYGGHSGNTIYF
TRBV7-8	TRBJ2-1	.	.	TGTGCCAGCAGCCCAGGGACACCTTACAATGAGCAGTTCTTC	CASSPGTPYNEQFF
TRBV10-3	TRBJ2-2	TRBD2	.	TGTGCCATCAGTGAGGGACTAGCGGGGGACACCGGGGAGCTGTTTTTT	CAISEGLAGDTGELFF
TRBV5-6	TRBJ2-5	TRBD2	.	TGTGCCAGCAGCCCGACTAGCGGGAGAAGAGAGACCCAGTACTTC	CASSPTSGRRETQYF
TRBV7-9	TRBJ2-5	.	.	TGTGCCAGCAGCGTAGTGGGGCAGACCCAAGAGACCCAGTACTTC	CASSVVGQTQETQYF
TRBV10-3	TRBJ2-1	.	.	TGTGCCATAAGGTCGACGGGGGACAATGAGCAGTTCTTC	CAIRSTGDNEQFF
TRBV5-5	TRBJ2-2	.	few	TGTGCCAGCAGCTTAATGGGCGGGGAGCTGTTTTTT	CASSLMGGELFF
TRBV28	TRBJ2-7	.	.	TGTGCCAGCAGTACCCCCCTCAGCAGGGATTTTTACGAGCAGTACTTC	CASSTPLSRDFYEQYF
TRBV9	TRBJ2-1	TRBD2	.	TGTGCCAGCAGCCCCCGGGGACTAGCGGGAGTTTTTTTTCGCGACAATGAGCAGTTCTTC	CASSPRGLAGVFFRDNEQFF
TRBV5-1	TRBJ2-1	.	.	TGCGCCAGCAGTTTCGTTAGCGGAATTTCCTACAATGAGCAGTTCTTC	CASSFVSGISYNEQFF
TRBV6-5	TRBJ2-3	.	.	TGTGCCAGCAGGTTCGGGGGGCGATACACAGATACGCAGTATTTT	CASRFGGRYTDTQYF
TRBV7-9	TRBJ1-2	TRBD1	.	TGTGCCAGCAGCTGGGATAGACGAGACAGGGAAGTGGAAGGCTACACCTTC	CASSWDRRDREVEGYTF
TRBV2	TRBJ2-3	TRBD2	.	TGTGCCAGCAGCAAACCTAGCGGGGAGCCTAGCACAGATACGCAGTATTTT	CASSKPSGEPSTDTQYF
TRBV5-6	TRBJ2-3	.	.	TGTGCCAGCAGGACTCGGCGGGACACAGATACGCAGTATTTT	CASRTRRDTDTQYF
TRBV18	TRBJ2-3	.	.	TGTGCCAGCTCACCACGGGTCAAGGGCGACACAGATACGCAGTATTTT	CASSPRVKGDTDTQYF
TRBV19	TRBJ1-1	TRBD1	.	TGTGCCAGTCTGAGGACAGGGCACACTGAAGCTTTCTTT	CASLRTGHTEAFF
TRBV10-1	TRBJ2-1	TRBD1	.	TGCGCCAGCAGTTCCGGGACAGGCTCCTACAATGAGCAGTTCTTC	CASSSGTGSYNEQFF
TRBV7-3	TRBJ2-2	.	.	TGTGCCAGCAGCTTAAAAGGAGCGAACACCGGGGAGCTGTTTTTT	CASSLKGANTGELFF
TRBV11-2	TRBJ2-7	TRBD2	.	TGTGCCAGCAGCTTGCCGCAGACTAGCTTCTACGAGCAGTACTTC	CASSLPQTSFYEQYF
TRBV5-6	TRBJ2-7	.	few	TGTGCCAGCAGAGGCGGCTACGAGCAGTACTTC	CASRGGYEQYF
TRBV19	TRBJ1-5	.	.	TGTGCCAGTAGTCCCCTCAATCAGCCCCAGCATTTT	CASSPLNQPQHF
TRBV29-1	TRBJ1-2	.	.	TGCAGCGTTGAAGAGGGGAGGAATGGCTACACCTTC	CSVEEGRNGYTF
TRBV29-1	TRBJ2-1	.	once	TGCAGCGTTGATAGCGGTCAAAGCTCCTACAATGAGCAGTTCTTC	CSVDSGQSSYNEQFF
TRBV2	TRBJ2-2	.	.	TGTGCCAGCAGATATCCGACCGGGGAGCTGTTTTTT	CASRYPTGELFF
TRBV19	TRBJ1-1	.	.	TGTGCCAGTAGTACAGGGGCCCTTGGGGCTTTCTTT	CASSTGALGAFF
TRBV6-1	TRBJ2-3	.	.	TGTGCCAGCAGTGAAGTTAAGAACACAGATACGCAGTATTTT	CASSEVKNTDTQYF
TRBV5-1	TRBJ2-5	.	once	TGCGCCAGCAATGGACAGTCGTACCAAGAGACCCAGTACTTC	CASNGQSYQETQYF
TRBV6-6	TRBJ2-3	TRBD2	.	TGTGCCAGCAGTCGGAGGACTAGCGGGAGCGATACGCAGTATTTT	CASSRRTSGSDTQYF
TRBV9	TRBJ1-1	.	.	TGTGCCAGCAGCCAAGGGATGAACACTGAAGCTTTCTTT	CASSQGMNTEAFF
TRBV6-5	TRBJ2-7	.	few	TGTGCCAGCAGTTACTCTGCGGGGGCCCGATACGAGCAGTACTTC	CASSYSAGARYEQYF
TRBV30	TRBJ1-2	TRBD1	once	TGTGCCTGGGACAGGGGGAACTATGGCTACACCTTC	CAWDRGNYGYTF
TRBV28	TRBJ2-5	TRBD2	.	TGTGCCAGCACCCTGGGGATTACTAGCGGGAGGTCGGAAGAGACCCAGTACTTC	CASTLGITSGRSEETQYF
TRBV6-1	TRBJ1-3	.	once	TGTGCCAGCAGTCTAGATGGGAACACCATATATTTT	CASSLDGNTIYF
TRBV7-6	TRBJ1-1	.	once	TGTGCCAGCAGCTTAGAGGACAGAAAGAACACTGAAGCTTTCTTT	CASSLEDRKNTEAFF
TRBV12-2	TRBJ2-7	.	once	TGTGCAAGTCGCTTAGCGGACCCAAGGACAGGTTGGAAGCCCTACGATGAGCAGTACTTC	CASRLADPRTGWKPYDEQYF
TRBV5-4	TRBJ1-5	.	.	TGTGCCAGCAGCCGCGCCCATAGCAATCAGCCCCAGCATTTT	CASSRAHSNQPQHF